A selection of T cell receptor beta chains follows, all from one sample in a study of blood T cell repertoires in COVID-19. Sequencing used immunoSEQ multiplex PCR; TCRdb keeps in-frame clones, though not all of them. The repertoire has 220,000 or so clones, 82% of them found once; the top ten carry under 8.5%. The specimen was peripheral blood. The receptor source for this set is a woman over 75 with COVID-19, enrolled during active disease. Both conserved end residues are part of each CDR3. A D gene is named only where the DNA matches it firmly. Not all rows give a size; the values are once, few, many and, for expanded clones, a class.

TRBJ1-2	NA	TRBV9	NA	CASSVQGRDYGYTF	TGTGCCAGCAGCGTACAGGGGAGGGACTATGGCTACACCTTC
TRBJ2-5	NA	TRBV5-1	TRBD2	CASSLGGTSGQETQYF	TGCGCCAGCAGCTTGGGGGGAACTAGCGGCCAAGAGACCCAGTACTTC
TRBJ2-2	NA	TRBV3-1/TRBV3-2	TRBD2	CASSQRSTSSSGELFF	TGTGCCAGCAGCCAACGGTCGACTAGCTCCTCCGGGGAGCTGTTTTTT
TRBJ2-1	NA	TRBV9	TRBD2	CASSVTGGLAPNEQFF	TGTGCCAGCAGCGTCACCGGGGGACTAGCTCCAAATGAGCAGTTCTTC
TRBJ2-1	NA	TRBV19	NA	CASSGQYNEQFF	TGTGCCAGTAGCGGACAGTACAATGAGCAGTTCTTC
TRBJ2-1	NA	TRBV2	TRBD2	CASSLSGGSLLGQFF	TGTGCCAGCAGTTTGAGCGGGGGGTCCCTATTAGGGCAGTTCTTC
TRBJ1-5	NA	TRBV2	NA	CASSETGVNQPQHF	TGTGCCAGCAGTGAAACCGGGGTCAATCAGCCCCAGCATTTT
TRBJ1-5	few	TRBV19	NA	CASSPRQYSNQPQHF	TGTGCCAGTAGTCCGAGACAGTATAGCAATCAGCCCCAGCATTTT
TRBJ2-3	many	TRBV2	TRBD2	CASSSGRAWRDTQYF	TGTGCCAGTTCTAGCGGGAGGGCCTGGAGAGATACGCAGTATTTT
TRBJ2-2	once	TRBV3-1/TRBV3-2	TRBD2	CASSHLAANTGELFF	TGTGCCAGCAGCCATCTAGCGGCGAACACCGGGGAGCTGTTTTTT
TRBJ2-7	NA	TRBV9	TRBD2	CASSLAGGRYEQYF	TGTGCCAGCAGCCTAGCGGGGGGGCGTTACGAGCAGTACTTC
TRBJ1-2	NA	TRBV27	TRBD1	CATSSFSGTAPLGYTF	TGTGCCACCAGCAGCTTTTCCGGGACAGCCCCGCTTGGCTACACCTTC
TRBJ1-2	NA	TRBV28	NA	CASMSVYGYTF	TGTGCCAGCATGTCAGTCTATGGCTACACCTTC
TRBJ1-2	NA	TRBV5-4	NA	CASSLITDYGYTF	TGTGCCAGCAGCTTGATCACAGACTATGGCTACACCTTC
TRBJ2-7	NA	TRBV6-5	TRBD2	CASSYTPGGFEQYF	TGTGCCAGCAGTTACACCCCGGGGGGGTTCGAGCAGTACTTC
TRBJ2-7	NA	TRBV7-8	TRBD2	CASSPPGGLAYEQYF	TGTGCCAGCAGCCCTCCGGGAGGGCTGGCCTACGAGCAGTACTTC
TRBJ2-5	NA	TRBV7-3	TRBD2	CASSPRVAGGRETQYF	TGTGCCAGCAGCCCCCGGGTAGCGGGAGGGCGAGAGACCCAGTACTTC
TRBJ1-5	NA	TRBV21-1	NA	CATKSTVPGQGEGGNQPQHF	TGTGCCACCAAGAGCACTGTTCCGGGACAGGGGGAGGGTGGCAATCAGCCCCAGCATTTT
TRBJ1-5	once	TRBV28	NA	CASSSHRASQPQHF	TGTGCCAGCAGTTCTCACAGGGCTAGTCAGCCCCAGCATTTT
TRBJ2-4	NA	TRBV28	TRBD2	CASSFGVGGPKNIQYF	TGTGCCAGCAGTTTTGGGGTGGGAGGGCCCAAAAACATTCAGTACTTC
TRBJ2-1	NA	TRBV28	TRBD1	CASSQRQGSYNEQFF	TGTGCCAGCAGTCAAAGACAGGGCTCCTACAATGAGCAGTTCTTC
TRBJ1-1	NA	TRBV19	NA	CASSEGEQGTEAFF	TGTGCCAGTAGTGAGGGGGAGCAGGGGACTGAAGCTTTCTTT
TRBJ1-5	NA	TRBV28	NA	CASSYDKPQHF	TGTGCCAGCAGTTACGACAAGCCCCAGCATTTT
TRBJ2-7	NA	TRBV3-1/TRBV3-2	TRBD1	CASRSPGGRNEQYF	TGTGCCAGCCGATCCCCAGGGGGCAGGAACGAGCAGTACTTC
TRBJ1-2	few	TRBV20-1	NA	CSARARVGYTF	TGCAGTGCTAGAGCGAGGGTGGGCTACACCTTC
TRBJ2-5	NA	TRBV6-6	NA	CASSLEETQYF	TGTGCCAGCAGCCTAGAAGAGACCCAGTACTTC
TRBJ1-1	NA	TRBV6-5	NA	CASSYSAMMNTEAFF	TGTGCCAGCAGTTACTCTGCTATGATGAACACTGAAGCTTTCTTT
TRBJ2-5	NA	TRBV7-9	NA	CASTARETQYF	TGTGCCAGCACCGCCCGGGAGACCCAGTACTTC
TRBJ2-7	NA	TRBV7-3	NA	CASSAGGGLQYF	TGTGCCAGCAGCGCTGGGGGCGGCTTGCAGTACTTC
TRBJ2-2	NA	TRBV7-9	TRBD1	CASSTGTGKAGELFF	TGTGCCAGCAGCACAGGGACAGGGAAGGCCGGGGAGCTGTTTTTT
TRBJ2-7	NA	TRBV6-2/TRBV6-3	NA	CASSYSWRASYEQYF	TGTGCCAGCAGTTACTCGTGGCGGGCCTCCTACGAGCAGTACTTC
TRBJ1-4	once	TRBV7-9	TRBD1	CASSLKGAEKLFF	TGTGCCAGCAGCTTAAAGGGGGCTGAAAAACTGTTTTTT
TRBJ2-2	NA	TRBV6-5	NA	CASRSTGELFF	TGTGCCAGCCGGAGCACCGGGGAGCTGTTTTTT
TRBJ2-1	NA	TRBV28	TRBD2	CASWTSGRRQFF	TGTGCCAGTTGGACTAGCGGGAGGCGGCAGTTCTTC
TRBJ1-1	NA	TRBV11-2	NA	CASSLEPGIEAFF	TGTGCCAGCAGCTTAGAACCCGGGATTGAAGCTTTCTTT
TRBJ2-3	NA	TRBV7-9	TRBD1	CASSSRDRGVDLYF	TGTGCCAGCAGCTCCCGGGACAGGGGTGTCGACTTGTATTTT
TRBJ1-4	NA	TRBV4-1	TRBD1	CASSVPGTGSEKLFF	TGCGCCAGCAGCGTCCCCGGGACAGGGAGTGAAAAACTGTTTTTT
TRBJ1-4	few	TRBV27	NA	CASSLTGYEKLFF	TGTGCCAGCAGTTTAACAGGGTATGAAAAACTGTTTTTT
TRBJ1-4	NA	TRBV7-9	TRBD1	CASSQRDSGVFEKLFF	TGTGCCAGCAGCCAAAGGGACAGCGGAGTTTTTGAAAAACTGTTTTTT
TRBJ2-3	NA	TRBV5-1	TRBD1	CASSSIRTGGIDTQYF	TGCGCCAGCAGCTCCATAAGAACAGGGGGGATAGATACGCAGTATTTT
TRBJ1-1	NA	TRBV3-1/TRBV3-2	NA	CASSQRRRAFF	TGTGCCAGCAGCCAAAGGCGGCGAGCTTTCTTT
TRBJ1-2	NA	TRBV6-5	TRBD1	CASSPGGKGSFYTF	TGTGCCAGCAGTCCAGGGGGCAAAGGGAGCTTCTACACCTTC
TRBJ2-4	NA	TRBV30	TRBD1	CAWSVKGAGDIQYF	TGTGCCTGGAGTGTAAAGGGGGCTGGTGACATTCAGTACTTC
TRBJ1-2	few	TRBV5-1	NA	CASSLGTGSIGYGYTF	TGCGCCAGCAGCTTGGGCACAGGGTCCATAGGCTATGGCTACACCTTC
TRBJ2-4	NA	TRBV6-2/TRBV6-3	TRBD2	CASSYRGLGEGIQGPKNIQYF	TGTGCCAGCAGTTATCGGGGTCTAGGGGAGGGAATCCAAGGACCCAAAAACATTCAGTACTTC
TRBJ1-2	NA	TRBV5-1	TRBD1	CASRSGQGLGGYTF	TGCGCCAGCAGATCCGGACAGGGTTTGGGTGGCTACACCTTC
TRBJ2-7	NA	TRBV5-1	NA	CASSQGQAGGEQYF	TGCGCCAGCAGCCAAGGACAGGCCGGAGGGGAGCAGTACTTC
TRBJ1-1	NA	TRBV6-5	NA	CASSYPGMNTEAFF	TGTGCCAGCAGTTACCCAGGCATGAACACTGAAGCTTTCTTT
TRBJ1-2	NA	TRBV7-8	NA	CASSLGLENYGYTF	TGTGCCAGCAGCTTAGGGCTAGAGAACTATGGCTACACCTTC
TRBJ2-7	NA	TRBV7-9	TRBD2	CASSLREGVSYEQYF	TGTGCCAGCAGCTTACGGGAGGGGGTATCCTACGAGCAGTACTTC
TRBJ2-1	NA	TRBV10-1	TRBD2	CASSESIGRTSGNEQFF	TGCGCCAGCAGTGAGTCAATTGGGAGGACTAGCGGAAATGAGCAGTTCTTC
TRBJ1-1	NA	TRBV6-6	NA	CASSYSAGEAFF	TGTGCCAGCAGTTACTCGGCGGGGGAAGCTTTCTTT
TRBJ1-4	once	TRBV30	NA	CAWSRLSTNEKLFF	TGTGCCTGGAGCCGACTCTCAACTAATGAAAAACTGTTTTTT
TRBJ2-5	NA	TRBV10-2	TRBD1	CASSARQGAGQETQYF	TGCGCCAGCAGTGCCCGACAGGGGGCGGGGCAAGAGACCCAGTACTTC
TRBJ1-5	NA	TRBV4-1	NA	CASSPLGGLSQPQHF	TGCGCCAGCAGCCCCCTAGGAGGGCTGTCTCAGCCCCAGCATTTT